A single sample is the source of the 32 T cell receptor beta chains below, sequenced in a study of blood T cell repertoires in COVID-19. Profiled with immunoSEQ multiplex PCR; TCRdb holds only in-frame clones, not every one. The sample lists about 200,000 clones, 80% to 85% occurring once. The sample consisted of peripheral blood. Receptors originate from a human donor in a cohort sampled during active COVID-19.

V is TRBV19 and J is TRBJ1-1, with D possibly being TRBD1 (5 bases). Germline CDR1 reads LNHDA; CDR2 reads SQIVND (reference sequence). The CDR3 runs to 14 residues. Between the trimmed V and J ends, which lost 7 bases and 10 bases, there was a span of 22 bases. The CDR3 here is CASITSKGAWGAFF. The CDR3 region has the DNA TGTGCCAGTATTACTAGCAAAGGGGCCTGGGGAGCTTTCTTT.

The chain links TRBV18 to TRBJ2-2, with 9 bases lining up with TRBD2. Looked up from germline, CDR1 is KGHSH and CDR2 is LQKENI. Germline trimming cut 6 bases from V and 1 base from J; bases unmatched to any gene: 3. The CDR3 is 15 amino acids. In DNA form, the CDR3 reads TGTGCCAGCTCTCAGACTAGCGGGAACACCGGGGAGCTGTTTTTT. Encoded protein: CASSQTSGNTGELFF. Using reference TRBV18 and TRBJ2-2 for the parts outside the CDR3, the full variable domain is NAGVMQNPRHLVRRRGQEARLRCSPMKGHSHVYWYRQLPEEGLKFMVYLQKENIIDESGMPKERFSAEFPKEGPSILRIQQVVRGDSAAYFCASSQTSGNTGELFFGEGSRLTVL.

J is TRBJ1-2 and V is TRBV30; 7 positions match TRBD1. Germline CDR1 and CDR2: GTSNPN and SVGIG (reference sequence). The CDR3 consists of 13 residues. Trimming cost V 2 bases and J 2 bases; bases outside gene matches: 2. CDR3 loop: CAWSPDRNYGYTF. The CDR3 DNA reads as TGTGCCTGGAGTCCGGACAGGAACTATGGCTACACCTTC. Full variable domain (rest looked up from reference TRBV30 and TRBJ1-2): SQTIHQWPATLVQPVGSPLSLECTVEGTSNPNLYWYRQAAGRGLQLLFYSVGIGQISSEVPQNLSASRPQDRQFILSSKKLLLSDSGFYLCAWSPDRNYGYTFGSGTRLTVV.

This clone was detected only a few times. This chain connects TRBV5-4 to TRBJ2-7; 8 bases line up with TRBD1. Trimming cost V 3 bases and J 5 bases; bases outside gene matches: 7. Per the germline V gene, CDR1 is SGHNT and CDR2 is YYREEE (reference sequence). This CDR3 region has 14 residues. For the CDR3, the DNA is TGTGCCAGCAGCTCCCAGGGGGCGAGCGACGAGCAGTACTTC. Its protein product is CASSSQGASDEQYF.

This clone was seen only a few times. This chain connects TRBV7-8 to TRBJ2-7, with D unresolved. CDR1 is SGHVS, CDR2 FQNEAQ, per germline. The length of the CDR3 is 14 residues. The ends were cut back, 5 bases at V and 2 bases at J, with 13 bases in the middle. CDR3 in amino acids: CASSPRSRAYEQYV. As DNA, the CDR3 is TGTGCCAGCAGCCCCCGATCAAGAGCCTACGAGCAGTACGTC.

The chain carries TRBV5-1 and TRBJ1-1, with D uncertain. V dropped 0 bases and J dropped 3 bases, with 9 bases sitting between them. The CDR3 extends over 14 amino acids. Germline values: CDR1 SGHRS, CDR2 YFSETQ. CDR3 DNA: TGCGCCAGCAGCTTGGTTCGTCGGGACACTGAAGCTTTCTTT. Translating gives CASSLVRRDTEAFF.

This chain connects TRBV6-1 to TRBJ2-3, with TRBD2 as a possible D gene (6 bases). Germline V lookup: CDR1 MNHNS, CDR2 SASEGT. V was cut by 3 bases and J by 2 bases, with 9 bases left in between. The CDR3 length is 14 residues. CDR3 DNA: TGTGCCAGCAGTGAGGGGGGTTTCACAGATACGCAGTATTTT. Protein product: CASSEGGFTDTQYF.

The V call is TRBV28, the J call TRBJ2-7, with D possibly TRBD2 on 5 matching bases. V shed 5 bases and J shed 4 bases, with 27 bases lying between them. The CDR3 loop spans 18 amino acids. Per the germline V gene, CDR1 is MDHEN and CDR2 is SYDVKM. Here the CDR3 reads CASSPLDKRLKGPYEQYF. Written as DNA, the CDR3 is TGTGCCAGCAGTCCCCTGGATAAGCGGCTGAAGGGCCCGTACGAGCAGTACTTC.

The V and J genes are TRBV19 and TRBJ1-6; the match to TRBD1 covers 7 bases. CDR1 is LNHDA, CDR2 SQIVND, per germline (reference sequence). The CDR3 contains 16 residues. Trimming at V came to 9 bases and at J to 4 bases, leaving 12 bases not matched to a gene. DNA of the CDR3: TGTGCCAGCCGACTAAACGCGGGACAGTATAATTCACCCCTCCACTTT. Its translation: CASRLNAGQYNSPLHF.

V gene TRBV3-1 (or the pseudogene TRBV3-2) combines with J gene TRBJ2-4; D is possibly TRBD2 (5 bases). The CDR3 length is 11 residues. V was trimmed by 3 bases and J by 13 bases, leaving 10 bases between them. CDR1 and CDR2 (germline): LGHDT, YNNKEL (reference sequence). CDR3 region: CASSHGPGQYF. The CDR3, as DNA: TGTGCCAGCAGCCACGGGCCGGGGCAGTACTTC.

This chain joins TRBV5-1 and TRBJ1-1; unclear D gene. Germline assignment: CDR1 SGHRS and CDR2 YFSETQ. V lost 6 bases and J lost 5, with 11 bases in between. CDR3 size: 12 residues. The CDR3 DNA reads TGCGCCAGCAAAAGGGAGGGAACTGAAGCTTTCTTT. This sequence encodes CASKREGTEAFF.

The chain recombines TRBV7-2 with TRBJ2-2; tentatively, D is TRBD2 (5 bases). This CDR3 is 16 amino acids long. Deletions cut 5 bases from V and 0 bases from J, with 13 bases between. Germline lookup yields CDR1 SGHTA and CDR2 FQGNSA. The DNA for the CDR3 is TGTGCCAGCAGCGCCAGAGCGGACCCGAACACCGGGGAGCTGTTTTTT. Translation gives CASSARADPNTGELFF.

The J gene is TRBJ2-2, the V gene TRBV2; D might be TRBD1 (6 bases). The CDR3 totals 14 residues. The germline V gene has CDR1 SNHLY and CDR2 FYNNEI. Trimming stripped 4 bases from V and 5 bases from J, with 11 bases between. The chain's CDR3 is CASSVSGATGELFF. CDR3 DNA: TGTGCCAGCAGTGTGTCAGGGGCGACCGGGGAGCTGTTTTTT. Filled out from reference TRBV2 and TRBJ2-2, the complete variable domain reads EPEVTQTPSHQVTQMGQEVILRCVPISNHLYFYWYRQILGQKVEFLVSFYNNEISEKSEIFDDQFSVERPDGSNFTLKIRSTKLEDSAMYFCASSVSGATGELFFGEGSRLTVL.

The V and J genes are TRBV3-1 (or the pseudogene TRBV3-2) and TRBJ2-5, with 7 bases fitting TRBD2. Germline V lookup: CDR1 LGHDT, CDR2 YNNKEL (reference sequence). The junction had 11 bases not matched to a gene; V was cut back by 6 bases and J by 10 bases. The CDR3 has 13 residues. The CDR3 sequence is CASSQKALADQYF. The CDR3 DNA sequence: TGTGCCAGCAGTCAAAAAGCTCTAGCGGACCAGTACTTC.

This sequence joins TRBV7-8 and TRBJ1-5, with D uncertain. Germline V lookup: CDR1 SGHVS, CDR2 FQNEAQ. V lost 4 bases to trimming and J lost 0 bases, with 13 bases between them. This CDR3 has 16 residues. DNA for the CDR3: TGTGCCAGCAGCTCTCTTTTGAGAGTTAGCAATCAGCCCCAGCATTTT. Translation gives CASSSLLRVSNQPQHF.

The chain joins TRBV2 to TRBJ2-3; TRBD2 aligns across 10 bases. Trimming at V came to 3 bases and at J to 2 bases, leaving 5 bases not matched to a gene. In germline, CDR1 is SNHLY, CDR2 FYNNEI. The CDR3 covers 16 residues. The chain's CDR3 is CASSDSAGGLTDTQYF. The CDR3 nucleotides are TGTGCCAGCAGTGATTCAGCGGGAGGGCTCACAGATACGCAGTATTTT.

This clone was seen just once. The chain couples TRBV6-1 to TRBJ1-4; a weak D match, TRBD1 (6 bases). Germline CDR1 and CDR2: MNHNS and SASEGT. The ends were cut back, 2 bases at V and 8 bases at J, with 15 bases in the middle. The CDR3 sequence is 15 residues long. CDR3 sequence: CASSELTGTREKLFF. CDR3 nucleotide sequence: TGTGCCAGCAGTGAACTGACAGGAACACGGGAAAAACTGTTTTTT.

The CDR3 reads CASSYSRPGVNTEAFF. The CDR3 coding sequence is TGTGCCAGCAGTTACTCGAGACCAGGGGTGAACACTGAAGCTTTCTTT. The gene calls are TRBV6-5 and TRBJ1-1; D is perhaps TRBD1 (6 bases). The CDR3 runs to 16 residues. Germline CDR1 and CDR2: MNHEY and SVGAGI. Trimming took 0 bases from V and 0 from J, leaving 11 bases between them.

The V and J genes are TRBV28 and TRBJ1-2, with D perhaps TRBD1 (5 bases). The ends were cut back, 6 bases at V and 6 bases at J, with 20 bases in the middle. Germline CDR1 MDHEN, CDR2 SYDVKM. The CDR3 has 15 amino acids. CDR3 in amino acids: CASSPRDSGRHGYTF. CDR3 DNA: TGTGCCAGCAGCCCTCGGGACTCAGGTCGGCATGGCTACACCTTC.

The chain links TRBV7-9 to TRBJ1-1; 7 bases map to TRBD1. CDR1 is SEHNR and CDR2 is FQNEAQ in the germline V gene (reference sequence). This CDR3 has 14 residues. V gave up 1 base and J gave up 1 base; unmatched junction bases: 0. The chain's CDR3 is CASSLGDRNTEAFF. The DNA of the CDR3 is TGTGCCAGCAGCTTAGGGGACAGGAACACTGAAGCTTTCTTT. The full variable domain, rest sourced from reference TRBV7-9 and TRBJ1-1, is DTGVSQNPRHKITKRGQNVTFRCDPISEHNRLYWYRQTLGQGPEFLTYFQNEAQLEKSRLLSDRFSAERPKGSFSTLEIQRTEQGDSAMYLCASSLGDRNTEAFFGQGTRLTVV.

The chain has TRBV5-1 and TRBJ1-2, with 7 bases identical to TRBD1. Unmatched junction bases numbered 3, after V lost 0 bases and J lost 4 bases. The germline CDR1 and CDR2 sequences are SGHRS and YFSETQ. This CDR3 is 14 amino acids long. The CDR3 is CASSLADRAYGYTF. DNA of the CDR3: TGCGCCAGCAGCTTGGCTGACAGGGCCTATGGCTACACCTTC.

This sequence joins TRBV3-1 (or the pseudogene TRBV3-2) and TRBJ1-4, with D uncertain. Deletions cut 0 bases from V and 2 bases from J, with 7 bases between. Germline-derived CDR1 and CDR2 are LGHDT and YNNKEL (reference sequence). The CDR3 sequence is 15 residues long. The CDR3 region is CASSQERSTNEKLFF. DNA for the CDR3: TGTGCCAGCAGCCAAGAGAGGAGCACTAATGAAAAACTGTTTTTT.

This chain uses TRBV27 with TRBJ1-3, with D tentatively TRBD1 (6 bases). The germline V gene has CDR1 MNHEY and CDR2 SMNVEV (reference sequence). CDR3 length: 14 amino acids. V was clipped by 7 bases and J by 2 bases, with 12 bases between them. The CDR3, as DNA: TGTGCCAGCACCCTCGGACAGCCTGGAAACACCATATATTTT. This codes for CASTLGQPGNTIYF.

The chain has TRBV15 and TRBJ1-6, with TRBD1 matching 7 bases. The CDR3 covers 15 residues. Germline CDR1 reads LNHNV; CDR2 reads YYDKDF (reference sequence). V dropped 0 bases and J dropped 7; count of bases not matched to a gene: 3. The CDR3 region has the DNA TGTGCCACCAGCAGAGACAGGGGGAGCAATTCACCCCTCCACTTT. Amino acid sequence: CATSRDRGSNSPLHF.

The chain joins TRBV30 to TRBJ1-4; the D gene is possibly TRBD1 (6 bases). This CDR3 comprises 16 residues. V shed 3 bases and J shed 0 bases, with 14 bases lying between them. The V gene's germline CDR1 is GTSNPN and CDR2 SVGIG (reference sequence). The CDR3 loop is CAWRAQGKATNEKLFF. The DNA of the CDR3 is TGTGCCTGGAGGGCACAGGGAAAGGCAACTAATGAAAAACTGTTTTTT.

This clone was observed once. The chain carries TRBV7-2 and TRBJ2-7, with unresolved D. The CDR3 runs to 13 residues. CDR1 and CDR2 (germline): SGHTA, FQGNSA. The V gene lost 3 bases and the J gene lost 1 base, with 7 bases spanning the gap. CDR3 region: CASSLTTSYEQYV. The DNA of the CDR3 is TGTGCCAGCAGCTTGACGACTTCCTACGAGCAGTACGTC.

The chain carries TRBV19 and TRBJ2-1, with 7 bases identical to TRBD2. Per germline, CDR1 LNHDA and CDR2 SQIVND (reference sequence). The CDR3 runs to 15 residues. V trimming: 3 bases; J trimming: 3 bases; junction bases outside the gene matches: 5. The CDR3 nucleotides are TGTGCCAGTAGTATCCCGGGACTAATCTACAATGAGCAGTTCTTC. It codes for CASSIPGLIYNEQFF. Full variable domain (remainder filled in from reference TRBV19 and TRBJ2-1): DGGITQSPKYLFRKEGQNVTLSCEQNLNHDAMYWYRQDPGQGLRLIYYSQIVNDFQKGDIAEGYSVSREKKESFPLTVTSAQKNPTAFYLCASSIPGLIYNEQFFGPGTRLTVL.

The rearrangement uses TRBV7-9 and TRBJ2-3, with D possibly TRBD1 on 6 matching bases. The germline V gene has CDR1 SEHNR and CDR2 FQNEAQ (reference sequence). This CDR3 is built from 14 residues. The ends were cut back, 3 bases at V and 4 bases at J, with 11 bases in the middle. CDR3 DNA sequence: TGTGCCAGCAGCTTTGCAGGGGTAGCAGATACGCAGTATTTT. Its protein is CASSFAGVADTQYF.

The CDR3 is CASSSQSYPNYGYTF. CDR3 nucleotides: TGCGCCAGCAGCTCACAGTCGTACCCCAACTATGGCTACACCTTC. V is TRBV5-1 and J is TRBJ1-2; D call uncertain. The ends were cut back, 3 bases at V and 2 bases at J, with 14 bases in the middle. This CDR3 region has 15 residues. Germline V gene sequence: CDR1 SGHRS, CDR2 YFSETQ.

About this clone: At one end the junction does not follow the germline gene, possibly because of a read error. The chain couples TRBV18 to TRBJ2-1, with D perhaps being TRBD1 or TRBD2 (5 bases each). The germline V gene has CDR1 KGHSH and CDR2 LQKENI. The CDR3 has 15 amino acids. As DNA, the CDR3 is TGTGCCAGCTCGCCACAGGTTCGGAGGTACAATGAGCAGTTCTTC. This sequence encodes CASSPQVRRYNEQFF.

The chain is built from TRBV19 and TRBJ1-5; a weak D match, TRBD1 (6 bases). Germline V gene sequence: CDR1 LNHDA, CDR2 SQIVND (reference sequence). This CDR3 is built from 18 residues. V dropped 3 bases and J dropped 0 bases, with 18 bases sitting between them. CDR3 sequence (DNA): TGTGCCAGTAGTATCCCCGACAGGAACACGTATAGCAATCAGCCCCAGCATTTT. This codes for CASSIPDRNTYSNQPQHF.

This chain links TRBV4-1 with TRBJ2-1; D is ambiguous. The CDR3 is made up of 16 amino acids. V was cut by 1 base and J by 4 bases, with 14 bases left in between. Germline CDR1 MGHRA, CDR2 YSYEKL. The CDR3 DNA is TGCGCCAGCAGCCAAGTAGGCAGGCGCCAATACAATGAGCAGTTCTTC. It specifies CASSQVGRRQYNEQFF.